These 20 T cell receptor beta chains share one sample of origin, sequenced in a study of T cells after somatic rescue of genetic block. Generated by immunoSEQ multiplex PCR, the TCRdb table keeps only in-frame clones and is missing some. The sample shows under 15,000 clones, around 72% of them seen only once. The specimen sequenced was peripheral blood mononuclear cells (PBMCs). The origin of the receptors is a boy between 10 and 17 years old.

The chain carries TRBV9 and TRBJ2-7; the match to TRBD1 covers 9 bases. Trimming cost V 2 bases and J 2 bases; bases outside gene matches: 8. Germline V CDR1 and CDR2: SGDLS, YYNGEE. The CDR3 runs 16 residues. Here the CDR3 reads CASSVSFGTGTYEQYF. Here the CDR3 DNA reads TGTGCCAGCAGCGTCTCTTTCGGGACAGGGACCTACGAGCAGTACTTC.

The J gene is TRBJ1-5, the V gene TRBV15; 8 bases map to TRBD1. V shed 4 bases and J 4 bases; nucleotides not matched to a gene: 6. In germline, CDR1 is LNHNV, CDR2 YYDKDF (reference sequence). The CDR3 runs to 15 residues. CDR3 DNA sequence: TGTGCCACCAGCATTCAGCAGGGGGCTAATCAGCCCCAGCATTTT. Residues: CATSIQQGANQPQHF.

This chain uses TRBV18 with TRBJ2-1, with 12 bases aligning to TRBD2. Germline-derived CDR1 and CDR2 are KGHSH and LQKENI. V shed 1 base, J shed 6 bases, and the junction held 10 bases outside the gene matches. The CDR3 has 18 residues. DNA of the CDR3: TGTGCCAGCTCACCACGACTAGCGGGAGTATCGCAATTCAATGAGCAGTTCTTC. This translates into CASSPRLAGVSQFNEQFF.

This clone was counted a single time. This chain uses TRBV9 with TRBJ2-1; tentatively, D is TRBD1 (5 bases). Germline V lookup: CDR1 SGDLS, CDR2 YYNGEE. With 1 base removed from V and 1 base from J, the gap between germline ends came to 12 bases. This CDR3 comprises 16 residues. The CDR3 reads CASSVRGTPSYNEQFF. The CDR3 DNA is TGTGCCAGCAGCGTAAGGGGCACTCCTTCCTACAATGAGCAGTTCTTC.

This clone was observed a single time. The chain carries TRBV11-3 and TRBJ1-1; D remains unclear. Trimming stripped 5 bases from V and 1 base from J, with 8 bases between. From germline, CDR1 is SGHNT and CDR2 YENEEA. This CDR3 region has 13 residues. The CDR3 loop reads CASSPRGNTEAFF. The DNA of the CDR3 is TGTGCCAGCAGCCCCCGCGGGAACACTGAAGCTTTCTTT.

The chain couples TRBV21-1 to TRBJ2-2. TRBV21-1 is described as a pseudogene. The CDR3 consists of 16 residues. The CDR3 nucleotides are TGTGCCAGCAGCGGGACGGGAAGGATGGGGACCGGGGAGCTGTTTTTT. This encodes CASSGTGRMGTGELFF.

This chain connects TRBV4-1 to TRBJ2-1, with 10 bases fitting TRBD1. The length of the CDR3 is 16 residues. Germline CDR1 MGHRA, CDR2 YSYEKL. V was clipped by 2 bases and J by 7 bases; unmatched bases: 8. The CDR3 reads CASSQPAGTGDNEQFF. CDR3 DNA sequence: TGCGCCAGCAGCCAACCAGCCGGGACAGGGGATAATGAGCAGTTCTTC.

The chain joins TRBV7-3 to TRBJ2-5; TRBD1 is a possible D gene (5 bases). Germline loops: CDR1 SGHTA, CDR2 FQGTGA. The V and J ends lost 0 bases and 5 bases respectively, with 7 bases between them. The CDR3 is made up of 13 amino acids. The CDR3 bases are TGTGCCAGCAGCTTAACCAAGGGGGAGACCCAGTACTTC. Translating gives CASSLTKGETQYF. Combining the CDR3 with reference TRBV7-3 and TRBJ2-5 gives the whole variable domain GAGVSQTPSNKVTEKGKYVELRCDPISGHTALYWYRQSLGQGPEFLIYFQGTGAADDSGLPNDRFFAVRPEGSVSTLKIQRTERGDSAVYLCASSLTKGETQYFGPGTRLLVL.

This chain uses TRBV10-2 with TRBJ2-3; 13 nucleotides match TRBD2. CDR3 length: 18 amino acids. Unmatched junction bases numbered 12, after V lost 4 bases and J lost 5 bases. Germline CDR1 and CDR2: WSHSY and SAAADI. CDR3 residues: CASSGLAGGPHRRDTQYF. CDR3 sequence (DNA): TGCGCCAGCAGTGGACTAGCGGGAGGCCCCCACAGGAGAGATACGCAGTATTTT.

This chain uses TRBV27 with TRBJ2-1; D is undetermined. Per germline, CDR1 MNHEY and CDR2 SMNVEV (reference sequence). The CDR3 consists of 11 residues. Trimming removed 3 bases from V and 3 bases from J, with 0 bases in between. CDR3 in amino acids: CASSFYNEQFF. The CDR3 nucleotides are TGTGCCAGCAGTTTCTACAATGAGCAGTTCTTC.

This chain links TRBV4-2 with TRBJ2-3; D gene uncertain. Trimming removed 0 bases from V and 0 bases from J, with 10 bases in between. CDR3 length: 16 residues. Germline CDR1 is LGHNA and CDR2 is YNFKEQ. Written as DNA, the CDR3 is TGTGCCAGCAGCCAAGATATGCAGTCTAGCACAGATACGCAGTATTTT. Encoded protein: CASSQDMQSSTDTQYF.

This clone was seen a few times. V usage is TRBV6-6 and J usage is TRBJ2-7; 8 positions agree with TRBD1. The J segment lost 6 bases and the V segment lost 4 bases, leaving 8 bases of the junction unmatched. CDR1 is MNHNY, CDR2 SVGAGI, per germline (reference sequence). CDR3 length: 14 residues. CDR3: CASSWRQGLCEQYF. The CDR3 coding sequence is TGTGCCAGCAGTTGGAGACAGGGGCTGTGCGAGCAGTACTTC.

This clone ranks as medium-sized. This rearrangement joins TRBV29-1 to TRBJ2-7, with D uncertain. This CDR3 has 14 amino acids. CDR1 and CDR2 (germline): SQVTM, ANQGSEA. The ends were cut back, 4 bases at V and 3 bases at J, with 16 bases in the middle. The CDR3 loop reads CSVVLTLGDYEQYF. In DNA form, the CDR3 reads TGCAGCGTTGTCCTCACTCTCGGAGACTACGAGCAGTACTTC.

This clone was recorded once. The chain is built from TRBV5-1 and TRBJ2-3; TRBD2 might be the D (5 bases). The CDR3 loop spans 13 amino acids. Looked up from germline, CDR1 is SGHRS and CDR2 is YFSETQ. Trimming took 5 bases from V and 2 from J, leaving 9 bases between them. CDR3 nucleotides: TGCGCCAGCAGGGAGGCGCCCACAGATACGCAGTATTTT. It specifies CASREAPTDTQYF.

The J gene is TRBJ2-7, the V gene TRBV18; 8 nucleotides agree with TRBD2. This CDR3 has 13 amino acids. V was pared by 5 bases and J by 4 bases, with 4 bases of the junction left unmatched. CDR1 and CDR2 (germline): KGHSH, LQKENI. The CDR3 loop reads CASSRASGYEQYF. The CDR3 DNA reads TGTGCCAGCTCAAGGGCTAGCGGGTACGAGCAGTACTTC.

This rearrangement joins TRBV5-4 to TRBJ1-1; D may be TRBD1 (5 bases). CDR3 length: 15 residues. Germline V gene lookup returns CDR1 SGHNT and CDR2 YYREEE (reference sequence). V lost 4 bases to trimming and J lost 1 base, with 14 bases between them. CDR3 loop: CASSPSGRGNTEAFF. The CDR3 DNA follows: TGTGCCAGCAGCCCCTCGGGTAGGGGGAACACTGAAGCTTTCTTT.

This clone was seen only once. The chain employs TRBV9 and TRBJ1-4; 9 bases line up with TRBD1. This CDR3 spans 14 amino acids. Per germline, CDR1 SGDLS and CDR2 YYNGEE. After removal of 4 bases from V and 12 bases from J, the junction contained 10 bases not matched to a gene. The CDR3 sequence: CASSPLGTGIELFF. In nucleotides, the CDR3 is TGTGCCAGCAGCCCGCTAGGGACAGGGATCGAACTGTTTTTT.

The V gene is TRBV6-6, the J gene TRBJ2-3, with 8 bases that match TRBD2. This CDR3 region has 15 residues. Per germline, CDR1 MNHNY and CDR2 SVGAGI (reference sequence). V was clipped by 5 bases and J by 3 bases; unmatched bases: 7. In nucleotides, the CDR3 is TGTGCCAGCAGTCCTCGACTAGCGTCTACAGATACGCAGTATTTT. Its protein is CASSPRLASTDTQYF.

This sequence joins TRBV7-3 and TRBJ1-1; the D is unclear. The germline CDR1 and CDR2 sequences are SGHTA and FQGTGA. The CDR3 is made up of 14 amino acids. The V and J ends lost 2 bases and 2 bases respectively, with 9 bases between them. CDR3 loop: CASSLGGLNTEAFF. Here the CDR3 DNA reads TGTGCCAGCAGCTTAGGAGGGTTAAACACTGAAGCTTTCTTT.

This clone was seen a few times. This rearrangement joins TRBV9 to TRBJ2-5, with TRBD2 matching 9 bases. The CDR3 spans 15 residues. V trimming: 4 bases; J trimming: 5 bases; junction bases outside the gene matches: 9. Germline V gives CDR1 SGDLS, CDR2 YYNGEE. CDR3 coding DNA: TGTGCCAGCAGCTTTGGGACTAGCAATGGGGAGACCCAGTACTTC. Translated: CASSFGTSNGETQYF.